The 4 T cell receptor beta chains listed next were all sequenced from one sample in a study of cytomegalovirus exposure and HLA in healthy donors. Researchers ran the PCR with 60 Vbeta and 13 Jbeta primers. TCRdb's table, derived via immunoSEQ multiplex PCR, lists solely in-frame clones and lacks some. The data hold around 130,000 clones, with 75% to 85% observed a single time. Sequencing used PBMCs. The origin of the receptors is a male donor in good health and CMV-seronegative.

V is TRBV21-1 and J is TRBJ1-1; the table's D gene call, TRBD1, was not cross checked with the DNA. TRBV21-1 is labeled a pseudogene. The CDR3 spans 14 residues. CDR3 sequence reads: CASSVRTGGTEAFF. DNA of the CDR3: TGTGCCAGCAGCGTACGGACAGGGGGGACTGAAGCTTTCTTT.

The chain uses TRBV9 and TRBJ1-3; D possibly corresponds to TRBD1 (6 bases). V was cut by 0 bases and J by 0 bases, with 19 bases left in between. CDR3 length: 19 residues. The germline V gene encodes CDR1 SGDLS and CDR2 YYNGEE. The DNA of the CDR3 is TGTGCCAGCAGCGTAGCTCCCCTCCGCGGGGGCGGCTCTGGAAACACCATATATTTT. Residues: CASSVAPLRGGGSGNTIYF.

The J gene is TRBJ2-7, the V gene TRBV10-3, with D possibly TRBD2 on 5 matching bases. V shed 10 bases and J shed 1 base, with 11 bases lying between them. CDR1 and CDR2 from the germline V gene are ENHRY and SYGVKD. This CDR3 region has 12 residues. The CDR3 here is CATAGQSYEQYF. Here the CDR3 DNA reads TGTGCCACCGCGGGCCAATCCTACGAGCAGTACTTC.

This chain links TRBV2 with TRBJ1-1; D is undetermined. Trimming shortened V by 0 bases and J by 0 bases, and 11 bases separated the two germline ends. Germline CDR1 and CDR2: SNHLY and FYNNEI. This CDR3 is 16 amino acids long. CDR3 sequence: CASSEARNSMNTEAFF. DNA for the CDR3: TGTGCCAGCAGTGAAGCGCGTAACAGCATGAACACTGAAGCTTTCTTT.